Listed below are T cell receptor beta chains from one sample, sequenced in a study of blood T cells in healthy people across ages. TCRdb ran MiXCR on the 5' RACE reads and lists one entry per CDR3 protein. The sample contains 1,500,000 or so distinct CDR3 sequences, approximately 63% of which appear only once. Sample: blood. The receptor source for this set is a man in his late teens or twenties in good health. Each CDR3 is given with its conserved first and last residue.

v_gene	j_gene	CDR3aa
TRBV20-1	TRBJ2-7	CSARVTGRVGETRYF
TRBV20-1	TRBJ2-7	CSARTSGILNYEQYF
TRBV27	TRBJ1-6	CASTWGTGVSPLHF
TRBV9	TRBJ2-7	CASSATGGSSYEQYF
TRBV7-2	TRBJ1-2	CASSLLQGSYGYTF
TRBV20-1	TRBJ2-7	CSARDLTGQSYEQYF
TRBV20-1	TRBJ1-2	CTPFERAPANYGYTF
TRBV29-1	TRBJ2-1	CSVEDLGTGTLDEQFF
TRBV12-3/TRBV12-4	TRBJ1-6	CASSLDRGRSPLHF
TRBV5-4	TRBJ2-3	CASSSQGVDTQYF
TRBV5-1	TRBJ2-3	CASRPDGVSTDTQYF
TRBV18	TRBJ2-6	CASSPPRGSGANVLTF
TRBV27	TRBJ2-7	CASSSPGTGDHEQYF
TRBV20-1	TRBJ2-2	CSASGGTGELFF
TRBV25-1	TRBJ2-6	CASSEYIVGTEEISGANVLTF
TRBV11-2	NA	CASSPPGTGLFEQYF
TRBV10-3	TRBJ2-7	CAISESTLSSEQYF
TRBV28	TRBJ1-2	CASSSGSGGAEGYTF
TRBV28	TRBJ2-4	CASSSMGGRSKNIQYF
TRBV28	TRBJ2-7	CASSKDSAGQYF
TRBV20-1	TRBJ2-5	CSARDLVGREMETQYF
TRBV7-6	TRBJ2-3	CASSIIDGDTQYF
TRBV12-3/TRBV12-4	TRBJ2-5	CASSQPRDSLGETQYF
TRBV7-2	NA	CASSLAGGESGEQYF